These 5 T cell receptor beta chains were sequenced from one sample in a study of OX40 agonist ivuxolimab in advanced cancers. The data were produced by immunoSEQ multiplex PCR, yet TCRdb's version contains in-frame clones alone and is incomplete. The sample consists of about 40,000 clones, roughly 91% of them appearing once. Sequencing used CD4+ or CD8+ T cells sorted from blood, obtained in a trial of the OX40 agonist ivuxolimab. Every receptor here comes from an adult with an advanced solid tumor such as melanoma, head and neck, liver or kidney cancer.

J is TRBJ2-1 and V is TRBV5-6, with D possibly TRBD2 on 6 matching bases. CDR1 SGHDT and CDR2 YYEEEE come from the germline V gene. This CDR3 contains 12 residues. The ends were cut back, 3 bases at V and 7 bases at J, with 8 bases in the middle. The CDR3 protein is CASSSLANEQFF. The CDR3 region has the DNA TGTGCCAGCAGCTCCCTAGCGAATGAGCAGTTCTTC.

By proportion, this clone is medium-sized. V gene TRBV6-5 combines with J gene TRBJ1-4; 8 positions agree with TRBD1. This CDR3 has 11 amino acids. Germline values: CDR1 MNHEY, CDR2 SVGAGI. V was clipped by 8 bases and J by 8 bases; unmatched bases: 1. The CDR3 is CASWDREKLFF. DNA of the CDR3: TGTGCCAGCTGGGACAGGGAAAAACTGTTTTTT.

The rearrangement links TRBV29-1 to TRBJ2-3; D remains unclear. Germline V gene data show CDR1 as SQVTM and CDR2 as ANQGSEA. This CDR3 is built from 13 residues. Deletions cut 4 bases from V and 8 bases from J, with 16 bases between. CDR3 amino acids: CSVVPLGVGTQYF. The CDR3 region has the DNA TGCAGCGTTGTCCCTCTTGGGGTCGGTACGCAGTATTTT.

CDR3 bases: TGTGCCACCAGCAGAGATCGAGAGACCCAGTACTTC. Translated: CATSRDRETQYF. The chain recombines TRBV15 with TRBJ2-5; D uncertain. Trimming removed 0 bases at V and 4 bases at J, with 3 bases between. CDR1 is LNHNV, CDR2 YYDKDF, per germline (reference sequence). The CDR3 spans 12 residues.

V is TRBV9 and J is TRBJ1-1, with D unclear. Germline CDR1 reads SGDLS; CDR2 reads YYNGEE. V lost 2 bases to trimming and J lost 5 bases, with 13 bases between them. This CDR3 region has 14 residues. CDR3 protein: CASSVGRAGTEAFF. CDR3 DNA sequence: TGTGCCAGCAGCGTTGGTCGGGCGGGGACTGAAGCTTTCTTT.